This TCR beta chain was sequenced during a study of identical twins. General study results and limits: Cross-sectional statistics, not tracking of the same donors, supported the conclusions. Models predicted too little out-of-frame TCR alpha sharing in monozygotic twins.

V gave up 1 base and J gave up 6 bases, with 13 bases separating them. Per germline, CDR1 SGHTA and CDR2 FQGTGA. CDR3 length equals 14 residues. Details on this clonotype: Its antigen is undetermined.

TCRdb reprocessed the 5' RACE reads with MiXCR, giving one entry per CDR3 protein. The table records around 230,000 distinct CDR3 sequences, about a tenth of them present only once. Sequenced sample: memory (CD45RO+) T cells sorted from blood. The chain links TRBV7-3 to TRBJ2-7; D unclear. The source is a woman between 18 and 29 years old in good health. The CDR3 region is CASSLRGPASEQYF. CDR3 bases: TGTGCCAGCAGCTTAAGAGGACCAGCTTCCGAGCAGTACTTC.